The clone carrying this T cell receptor beta chain has a handful of counts. Antigen unknown. The source of the sample is a study of PD-L1 blockade in urothelial cancer. Study background: Blood analysis occurred 3 weeks (second dose) and 6 weeks after treatment start. Researchers found blood samples held a median of about 130,000 T cells.

The CDR3 is 13 amino acids. Germline-derived CDR1 and CDR2 are LNHDA and SQIVND (reference sequence). The germline V and J ends were trimmed by 3 bases and 7 bases, with 13 bases remaining between them. Findings and caveats of the study: Below-median pretreatment blood TCR clonality was a predictor of better survival.

Specified time point: pretreatment peripheral blood. Anywhere from 1 to 8 samples came from each patient, spanning pretreatment and on-treatment. The method was immunoSEQ multiplex PCR; TCRdb's version includes in-frame clones alone and lacks a portion of them. This table has some 56,000 clones, over 75% appearing once. This chain joins TRBV19 and TRBJ2-7; D unresolved. The clonotype originates from a man aged 65 to 85 with urothelial cancer. This sample comprised PBMCs, obtained around atezolizumab (anti-PD-L1) treatment. CDR3 sequence: CASSMALLREQYF. The CDR3 DNA is TGTGCCAGTAGTATGGCCCTCCTGAGGGAGCAGTACTTC.